This T cell receptor beta chain comes out of a study of metastatic and nonmetastatic thyroid tumors. Across the whole study: Comparative analysis of repertoires was undertaken across blood and tumor or nodule tissue obtained from malignant and benign thyroid patients.

The sample holds a few counts of this clone. The antigen is not known. This CDR3 is 14 amino acids long. The germline V gene has CDR1 SNHLY and CDR2 FYNNEI. The V gene end was trimmed by 3 bases and the J gene end by 4 bases; junction bases not matched to a gene: 2. The study, taken as a whole, reports: When malignant thyroid tumors were compared with benign nodules, TCR beta diversity was reportedly significantly higher in the malignant tumors. This held in both blood and tumor samples.

Per the original data handling: Using the CDR3 differences seen across clinicopathological groups, the authors built a distant-metastasis classifier for papillary thyroid cancer, which was meant to discriminate distant-metastatic patients. Through MiXCR, TCRdb re-clonotyped the PCR reads. These V and J calls derive from TCRdb rather than the authors' analysis. The sample holds approximately 38,000 clones, 33% seen once. Among the patients, none had received any treatment before thyroid surgery. This clonotype was obtained from a female donor with papillary thyroid cancer or a benign thyroid nodule (not recorded which). Some clones in this sample may be carry-over from other donors' samples. The chain has TRBV2 and TRBJ2-7; TRBD1 matches at 11 bases. Sequencing was done on a sample of tumor tissue. The CDR3 bases are TGTGCCAGCAGTGAGGGACAGGGGGGGTACGAGCAGTACTTC. Its protein product is CASSEGQGGYEQYF. Drawing the rest from reference TRBV2 and TRBJ2-7, the complete variable domain is EPEVTQTPSHQVTQMGQEVILRCVPISNHLYFYWYRQILGQKVEFLVSFYNNEISEKSEIFDDQFSVERPDGSNFTLKIRSTKLEDSAMYFCASSEGQGGYEQYFGPGTRLTVT.